This T cell receptor beta chain was retrieved from a study of blood T cells in healthy people across ages. A sample-barcoded 5' primer and a J-beta primer mix were used in a second PCR of about 7 to 12 cycles. Each CDR3 protein gets one entry after TCRdb re-called the 5' RACE reads with MiXCR. This repertoire shows around 1,500,000 distinct CDR3 sequences, roughly 30% found once; its top ten account for approximately 7.7%. The germline V and J ends were trimmed by 4 bases and 3 bases, with 14 bases remaining between them. Germline CDR1 and CDR2: DFQATT and SNEGSKA (reference sequence). This CDR3 spans 14 amino acids.

The source is a woman aged 25 to 39 in good health. Material for sequencing was blood. The V call is TRBV20-1, the J call TRBJ2-3; D gene ambiguous. CDR3 residues: CSAINRSTTDTQYF. The CDR3, as DNA: TGCAGTGCTATAAACAGATCCACGACAGATACGCAGTATTTT.